These T cell receptor beta chains were read from a single sample in a study of blood T cell repertoires in COVID-19. TCRdb's copy holds only in-frame clones and misses some; the assay was immunoSEQ multiplex PCR. The table has under 75,000 clones, more than 75% seen once. What was sequenced was peripheral blood. The receptors were gathered from a man in his sixties with acute or convalescent COVID-19. Both conserved end residues are part of each CDR3. The order of the fields is clone size, J gene, V gene, D gene, CDR3 DNA, CDR3 protein. A D gene is named only where the DNA matches it firmly. Only part of the rows carry a size: once, few, many, or a class if the clone is expanded.

>NA|TRBJ2-1|TRBV5-1|TRBD2
TGCGCCAGCAGCTTGGGTAGCGGGGGGAGAAATGAGCAGTTCTTC
CASSLGSGGRNEQFF
>NA|TRBJ2-1|TRBV14|NA
TGTGCCAGCAGCCCTCACAGGGGGGGGGTAAACAATGAGCAGTTCTTC
CASSPHRGGVNNEQFF
>NA|TRBJ2-7|TRBV7-2|NA
TGTGCCAGCAGCTTAGGGGGCGCTCCCTCGGAGGAGCAGTACTTC
CASSLGGAPSEEQYF
>NA|TRBJ1-1|TRBV7-9|NA
TGTGCCAGCAGCTTAGTCATGAACACTGAAGCTTTCTTT
CASSLVMNTEAFF
>NA|TRBJ1-1|TRBV30|TRBD1
TGTGCCTGGAGTCGCCGGACAGGTATGAACACTGAAGCTTTCTTT
CAWSRRTGMNTEAFF
>few|TRBJ1-5|TRBV19|TRBD1
TGTGCCAGTAGGCGCCAGCTAAATCCGGGACAGGGGTTTAGCAATCAGCCCCAGCATTTT
CASRRQLNPGQGFSNQPQHF
>NA|TRBJ1-1|TRBV28|NA
TGTGCCAGCAGTTTATCGGCTGAAGCTTTCTTT
CASSLSAEAFF
>NA|TRBJ2-5|TRBV7-9|TRBD1
TGTGCCAGCAGCAAAGGACAGGGGAGTGAGACCCAGTACTTC
CASSKGQGSETQYF
>NA|TRBJ1-6|TRBV4-1|NA
TGCGCCAGCAGTCAGCCTAACAGGGCATTGAATTCACCCCTCCACTTT
CASSQPNRALNSPLHF
>NA|TRBJ1-5|TRBV19|NA
TGTGCCAGTAGTATCAGGAGGGCGCCTAATCAGCCCCAGCATTTT
CASSIRRAPNQPQHF
>NA|TRBJ2-7|TRBV6-2/TRBV6-3|NA
TGTGCCAGCAGTCGGCAGGGCCTATACGAGCAGTACTTC
CASSRQGLYEQYF
>NA|TRBJ2-1|TRBV7-8|NA
TGTGCCAGCAGCTTAACGACGGGGGGCACCAATGAGCAGTTCTTC
CASSLTTGGTNEQFF
>few|TRBJ1-6|TRBV2|NA
TGTGCCAGCAGTGTACCACCGGGACTCCCTAATTCACCCCTCCACTTT
CASSVPPGLPNSPLHF
>medium-sized|TRBJ2-7|TRBV4-2|NA
TGTGCCAGCAGCCATGGTCTGGTGAGTGAGCAGTACTTC
CASSHGLVSEQYF
>NA|TRBJ1-2|TRBV4-1|NA
TGCGCCAGCAGCCATCCTTTGGGGGGGCGCGACTATGGCTACACCTTC
CASSHPLGGRDYGYTF
>NA|TRBJ1-1|TRBV4-1|NA
TGCGCCAGCAGCCAAGGGGGGGTCGGGAGAACTGAAGCTTTCTTT
CASSQGGVGRTEAFF
>NA|TRBJ1-3|TRBV15|NA
TGTGCCACCAGCAGAGATAGGAGCTCTGGAAACACCATATATTTT
CATSRDRSSGNTIYF
>NA|TRBJ2-3|TRBV19|NA
TGTGCCAGTAGCGACTCGAGGGCAGATACGCAGTATTTT
CASSDSRADTQYF
>once|TRBJ2-5|TRBV27|NA
TGTGCCAGCAGATATAGGAGGGACAGTCCCTTATTGGACTTC
CASRYRRDSPLLDF
>NA|TRBJ2-5|TRBV6-1|NA
TGTGCCAGCAGTGAGTCAGGGCAGAGGCGGGAGACCCAGTACTTC
CASSESGQRRETQYF
>NA|TRBJ2-2|TRBV18|TRBD1
TGTGCCAGCTCACGCGGGACAGGGAAAAACACCGGGGAGCTGTTTTTT
CASSRGTGKNTGELFF
>NA|TRBJ1-2|TRBV10-3|NA
TGTGCCATCAGTGAGTCGAACGCAGTTTACTTC
CAISESNAVYF
>NA|TRBJ2-1|TRBV18|TRBD1
TGTGCCAGCTCACCAACAGGGGACGCATACAATGAGCAGTTCTTC
CASSPTGDAYNEQFF
>NA|TRBJ2-7|TRBV4-1|NA
TGCGCCAGCAGCCAAGATGGGGCTCGGGGGAGCTACGAGCAGTACTTC
CASSQDGARGSYEQYF
>NA|TRBJ1-3|TRBV27|NA
TGTGCCAGCATGTCCAGGGGAAGCTCTGGAAACACCATATATTTT
CASMSRGSSGNTIYF
>NA|TRBJ2-7|TRBV6-1|NA
TGTGCCAGCAGTGAAGCGTGGAGTATCGGTCAGCGAGCCTACGAGCAGTACTTC
CASSEAWSIGQRAYEQYF
>once|TRBJ1-4|TRBV19|NA
TGTGCCAGTAGTATAGACAGAGACACGACTAATGAAAAACTGTTTTTT
CASSIDRDTTNEKLFF
>NA|TRBJ1-6|TRBV18|NA
TGTGCCAGCTCACTGCAAGGGGGGGGGTATAATTCACCCCTCCACTTT
CASSLQGGGYNSPLHF
>NA|TRBJ2-5|TRBV5-1|NA
TGCGCCAGCAGCAACTCACAGGGTAGGGAGACCCAGTACTTC
CASSNSQGRETQYF
>NA|TRBJ1-2|TRBV12-3/TRBV12-4|TRBD1
TGTGCCAGCAAACGACAGGGAAGGTATGGCTACACCTTC
CASKRQGRYGYTF
>once|TRBJ1-2|TRBV27|TRBD1
TGTGCCAGCAGACCCCCGGGACAGGAGGCTTTTTATGGCTACACCTTC
CASRPPGQEAFYGYTF
>NA|TRBJ1-5|TRBV5-1|NA
TGCGCCAGGGGTACAGGGATCAATCAGCCCCAGCATTTT
CARGTGINQPQHF
>NA|TRBJ1-5|TRBV29-1|TRBD1
TGCAGCGTTGTTGGAGGGGGCGCAGGTCAGCCCCAGCATTTT
CSVVGGGAGQPQHF
>NA|TRBJ2-2|TRBV7-9|NA
TGTGCCCACAGCACCGGGGAGCTGTTTTTT
CAHSTGELFF
>NA|TRBJ1-2|TRBV28|NA
TGTGCCAGCAGTTTTTCAAGGGGCAGCACTAACTATGGCTACACCTTC
CASSFSRGSTNYGYTF
>NA|TRBJ2-5|TRBV7-2|NA
TGTGCCAGCAGCTTAGCTGGTCAGCAAGAGACCCAGTACTTC
CASSLAGQQETQYF
>NA|TRBJ2-3|TRBV5-6|NA
TGTGCCAGCAGCTTGGGAGGGGGTTATGGCACAGATACGCAGTATTTT
CASSLGGGYGTDTQYF
>NA|TRBJ2-3|TRBV10-1|NA
TGCGCCAGCAGTGAGGGACACACAGATACGCAGTATTTT
CASSEGHTDTQYF
>NA|TRBJ2-3|TRBV18|NA
TGTGCCAGCTCACCCACTACCGCAGATACGCAGTATTTT
CASSPTTADTQYF
>NA|TRBJ2-7|TRBV5-6|TRBD1
TGTGCCAGCAGGATCTCGGACAGGGGGCTCCCCTCCTACGAGCAGTACTTC
CASRISDRGLPSYEQYF
>NA|TRBJ1-1|TRBV6-5|NA
TGTGCCAGCAGTTATTTTGGGAGGCACACTGAAGCTTTCTTT
CASSYFGRHTEAFF
>NA|TRBJ2-1|TRBV2|TRBD2
TGTGCCAGCAGAGGAGCGGGGGGGCCTAACAATGAGCAGTTCTTC
CASRGAGGPNNEQFF
>NA|TRBJ2-7|TRBV7-8|TRBD2
TGTGCCAGCAGCTTACTACTGACTAGCGCCTACGAGCAGTACTTC
CASSLLLTSAYEQYF
>NA|TRBJ2-7|TRBV19|NA
TGTGCCAGTAGAAGCGGCTACGAGCAGTACTTC
CASRSGYEQYF
>few|TRBJ2-2|TRBV7-3|NA
TGTGCCAGCAGCCCGTGGCAGGGACACGGGGAGCTGTTTTTT
CASSPWQGHGELFF
>NA|TRBJ1-3|TRBV18|NA
TGTGCCAGCTCCCTGGACAGCTCTGGAAACACCATATATTTT
CASSLDSSGNTIYF
>NA|TRBJ2-2|TRBV7-8|NA
TGTGCCAGCAGCTTACAACAGGCCTCAACCGGGGAGCTGTTTTTT
CASSLQQASTGELFF
>NA|TRBJ2-3|TRBV11-3|NA
TGTGCCAGCAGCCTAGGGGACACCCCTAGCACAGATACGCAGTATTTT
CASSLGDTPSTDTQYF
>NA|TRBJ2-2|TRBV9|NA
TGTGCCAGCAGCTCGGGACTGCCCACCGGGGAGCTGTTTTTT
CASSSGLPTGELFF
>NA|TRBJ2-7|TRBV7-2|NA
TGTGCCAGCAGCGTAGAGGCAGGGGGGCCCTACGAGCAGTACTTC
CASSVEAGGPYEQYF
>once|TRBJ1-1|TRBV18|TRBD1
TGTGCCAGCTCACCCAACAGGGGGATGAACACTGAAGCTTTCTTT
CASSPNRGMNTEAFF
>NA|TRBJ1-5|TRBV6-1|NA
TGTGCCAGCAGTGACTATTGGGCCGGTCTTAGCAATCAGCCCCAGCATTTT
CASSDYWAGLSNQPQHF
>NA|TRBJ2-1|TRBV7-9|NA
TGTGCCAGCATGGGGGGTAGAAATGAGCAGTTCTTC
CASMGGRNEQFF
>few|TRBJ2-7|TRBV5-4|TRBD2
TGTGCCAGCAGACCCGGGACTAGCGGTTACGAGCAGTACTTC
CASRPGTSGYEQYF